Listed below are T cell receptor beta chains from one sample, sequenced in a study of shared clonotypes between healthy human individuals. Profiling relied on immunoSEQ multiplex PCR, and the TCRdb table lists in-frame clones only, not all of them. The repertoire has a few million clones, approximately 90% of them found once; the top ten carry over 0.12%. The sequencing input was naive CD4+ T cells sorted from blood. The receptors originated from a man in his late teens or twenties in good health. Each CDR3 is given with its conserved first and last residue. The D gene is left open where the match is weak. Clone size appears in some rows only: once, few, many, or a class for an expanded clone.

TRBV5-5	TRBD1	once	TRBJ2-7	CASSLLGGLYEQYF	TGTGCCAGCAGCTTGCTAGGGGGCCTATACGAGCAGTACTTC
TRBV5-1	TRBD1	.	TRBJ1-2	CASSIQGDVEGYTF	TGCGCCAGCAGCATTCAGGGGGATGTGGAAGGCTACACCTTC
TRBV10-2	.	.	TRBJ1-3	CASSETGSYSGNTIYF	TGCGCCAGCAGTGAGACAGGGTCCTACTCTGGAAACACCATATATTTT
TRBV5-4	TRBD1	.	TRBJ1-6	CASSRHGGTGANSPLHF	TGTGCCAGCAGCCGACACGGAGGGACAGGGGCAAATTCACCCCTCCACTTT
TRBV6-1	.	.	TRBJ2-7	CASSGLRKGADEQYF	TGTGCCAGCAGTGGCCTACGAAAAGGGGCCGACGAGCAGTACTTC
TRBV19	TRBD2	.	TRBJ2-1	CASSDPSGGAYEQFF	TGTGCCAGTAGTGACCCTAGCGGGGGGGCCTATGAGCAGTTCTTC
TRBV19	TRBD1	.	TRBJ1-2	CATGTEQTKNYGYTF	TGTGCCACCGGGACAGAGCAAACTAAAAACTATGGCTACACCTTC
TRBV4-2	TRBD1	.	TRBJ1-5	CASSQETGNGLPQHF	TGTGCCAGCAGCCAAGAGACAGGGAACGGGTTACCCCAGCATTTT
TRBV6-1	.	.	TRBJ2-7	CASSEMPGAPYEQYF	TGTGCCAGCAGTGAAATGCCAGGGGCCCCCTACGAGCAGTACTTC
TRBV5-1	TRBD1	.	TRBJ1-5	CASSSGQGDQPQHF	TGCGCCAGCAGCTCAGGACAGGGCGATCAGCCCCAGCATTTT
TRBV7-9	TRBD2	.	TRBJ2-1	CASSQRVAGATYNEQFF	TGTGCCAGCAGCCAAAGGGTAGCGGGAGCCACCTACAATGAGCAGTTCTTC
TRBV19	.	.	TRBJ2-5	CASSGGHQETQYF	TGTGCCAGTAGTGGGGGACACCAAGAGACCCAGTACTTC
TRBV10-3	.	.	TRBJ2-3	CAISGGTSGNTQYF	TGTGCCATCAGTGGGGGGACTTCGGGGAATACGCAGTATTTT
TRBV5-4	.	once	TRBJ2-2	CASSQDTYTGELFF	TGTGCCAGCAGCCAAGACACCTACACCGGGGAGCTGTTTTTT
TRBV7-9	.	.	TRBJ1-1	CASSPRVRVNTEAFF	TGTGCCAGCAGCCCAAGGGTCAGAGTGAACACTGAAGCTTTCTTT
TRBV30	.	.	TRBJ2-7	CAWTTGTETYEQYF	TGTGCCTGGACTACCGGGACGGAGACCTACGAGCAGTACTTC
TRBV5-1	.	.	TRBJ2-1	CASSRLGGSSYNEQFF	TGCGCCAGCAGCCGACTTGGGGGTAGCTCCTACAATGAGCAGTTCTTC
TRBV6-5	.	.	TRBJ1-1	CASSSDRRAGTEAFF	TGTGCCAGCAGTTCCGACAGAAGGGCTGGAACTGAAGCTTTCTTT
TRBV5-1	TRBD1	.	TRBJ2-1	CASSRQGAGNEQFF	TGCGCCAGCAGCCGACAGGGGGCGGGCAATGAGCAGTTCTTC
TRBV11-2	.	once	TRBJ1-2	CASSLGQGLVYGYTF	TGTGCCAGCAGCTTAGGGCAGGGGCTTGTGTATGGCTACACCTTC
TRBV19	.	few	TRBJ1-1	CASNQDNEAFF	TGTGCCAGTAATCAAGACAATGAAGCTTTCTTT
TRBV28	.	.	TRBJ2-7	CASSSRTYEQYF	TGTGCCAGCAGTTCCCGTACCTACGAGCAGTACTTC
TRBV5-1	TRBD1	.	TRBJ1-2	CASSLGTGGIYGYTF	TGCGCCAGCAGCTTGGGGACAGGGGGGATCTATGGCTACACCTTC
TRBV19	.	.	TRBJ2-2	CASRTVNTGELFF	TGTGCCAGTCGGACAGTGAACACCGGGGAGCTGTTTTTT
TRBV14	.	.	TRBJ1-5	CASSPGGGNQPQHF	TGTGCCAGCAGCCCGGGGGGCGGCAATCAGCCCCAGCATTTT
TRBV21-1	.	.	TRBJ2-7	CASSKTGLSYEQYF	TGTGCCAGCAGCAAAACAGGGCTGTCCTACGAGCAGTACTTC
TRBV18	.	.	TRBJ1-1	CASSPPSSRWEAFF	TGTGCCAGCTCACCACCTTCATCTCGGTGGGAAGCTTTCTTT